The 26 T cell receptor beta chains listed next were all sequenced from one sample in a study of shared clonotypes between healthy human individuals. TCRdb's table, derived via immunoSEQ multiplex PCR, lists solely in-frame clones and lacks some. The sample lists 1,500,000 or so clones, over 95% seen once, with about 1.2% in the top ten. Sequencing was performed on naive CD4+ T cells sorted from blood. The sample's subset: CD45RA+ positively selected. These receptors were taken from a man aged 30-40 years in good health.

The chain links TRBV5-1 to TRBJ2-5, with TRBD1 matching 7 bases. The CDR3 has 17 amino acids. The germline V gene encodes CDR1 SGHRS and CDR2 YFSETQ. Unmatched junction bases numbered 8, after V lost 0 bases and J lost 0 bases. The CDR3 here is CASSLVFGTEYQETQYF. As DNA, the CDR3 is TGCGCCAGCAGCTTGGTTTTCGGGACAGAGTACCAAGAGACCCAGTACTTC.

V and J are TRBV7-9 and TRBJ1-5; D is uncertain. The germline gives CDR1 SEHNR, CDR2 FQNEAQ (reference sequence). The germline V and J ends were trimmed by 6 bases and 4 bases, with 10 bases remaining between them. The CDR3 totals 13 residues. CDR3 protein: CASSYLANQPQHF. Written as DNA, the CDR3 is TGTGCCAGCAGTTACCTAGCGAATCAGCCCCAGCATTTT. The whole variable domain, filled in from reference TRBV7-9 and TRBJ1-5, reads DTGVSQNPRHKITKRGQNVTFRCDPISEHNRLYWYRQTLGQGPEFLTYFQNEAQLEKSRLLSDRFSAERPKGSFSTLEIQRTEQGDSAMYLCASSYLANQPQHFGDGTRLSIL.

This chain uses TRBV4-1 with TRBJ1-3; tentatively, D is TRBD1 (6 bases). The CDR3 spans 16 residues. Germline CDR1 and CDR2: MGHRA and YSYEKL. The V end lost 0 bases, the J end lost 0 bases, and 9 bases lay between the germline ends. DNA of the CDR3: TGCGCCAGCAGCCAAGATCAGGACAGCTCTGGAAACACCATATATTTT. Translating gives CASSQDQDSSGNTIYF.

On this clone itself: The junction differs from germline at one of its ends, possibly a read error. The chain carries TRBV7-2 and TRBJ1-4, with unresolved D. From germline, CDR1 is SGHTA and CDR2 FQGNSA. The CDR3 is made up of 15 amino acids. The CDR3 loop reads CASSHYSVSNQKLFF. CDR3 in DNA: TGTGCCAGCAGCCACTACAGCGTCTCTAATCAAAAACTGTTTTTT.

The chain employs TRBV2 and TRBJ2-5; the D call may be TRBD1 or TRBD2 (5 bases each). This CDR3 spans 13 amino acids. V shed 7 bases and J shed 9 bases, with 18 bases lying between them. The V gene's germline CDR1 is SNHLY and CDR2 FYNNEI. CDR3 loop: CASTSGAFGAQYF. DNA of the CDR3: TGTGCCAGCACATCCGGGGCTTTTGGGGCCCAGTACTTC.

Concerning this clone itself: Different DNA sequences within this sample yield the same CDR3. Here the CDR3 DNA reads TGTGCCAGCAGCTTGGTCGGGGACGAGACCCAGTACTTC. Residues: CASSLVGDETQYF. The chain carries TRBV5-4 and TRBJ2-5; TRBD1 or TRBD2 may be the D gene (5 bases each). The V end lost 0 bases, the J end lost 5 bases, and 8 bases lay between the germline ends. The CDR3 consists of 13 residues. The germline CDR1 and CDR2 sequences are SGHNT and YYREEE (reference sequence).

This clone was recorded only once. Other DNA sequences in the same sample also yield this CDR3. V and J are TRBV20-1 and TRBJ2-7; D is undetermined. Trimming cost V 2 bases and J 3 bases, with 5 bases left between them. Per the germline V gene, CDR1 is DFQATT and CDR2 is SNEGSKA (reference sequence). This CDR3 is 11 amino acids long. The CDR3 DNA follows: TGCAGTGCTAGAATAGTCTACGAGCAGTACTTC. It translates to CSARIVYEQYF.

This chain connects TRBV30 to TRBJ2-3; 14 positions match TRBD2. From germline, CDR1 is GTSNPN and CDR2 SVGIG (reference sequence). CDR3 length: 17 amino acids. Germline trimming cut 1 base from V and 4 bases from J; bases unmatched to any gene: 7. This chain's CDR3 is CAWSAGLAGGSSDTQYF. The CDR3 DNA reads as TGTGCCTGGAGTGCCGGACTAGCGGGAGGATCCTCAGATACGCAGTATTTT.

J is TRBJ2-5 and V is TRBV6-6; D is undetermined. V gave up 6 bases and J gave up 3 bases, with 17 bases separating them. The CDR3 covers 15 residues. CDR1 is MNHNY, CDR2 SVGAGI, per germline (reference sequence). The CDR3 nucleotides read TGTGCCAGCAGAGAACGGTTGATATGGGAAGAGACCCAGTACTTC. Residues: CASRERLIWEETQYF.

This chain uses TRBV5-6 with TRBJ1-1; TRBD1 aligns across 9 bases. J gave up 4 bases and V 3 bases, and 7 bases lay outside the gene matches. Germline assignment: CDR1 SGHDT and CDR2 YYEEEE. The CDR3 is 15 residues long. The CDR3 DNA reads TGTGCCAGCAGCTGGCGGGACAGGGCGAGCACTGAAGCTTTCTTT. Protein sequence: CASSWRDRASTEAFF. The full variable domain, with the rest looked up from reference TRBV5-6 and TRBJ1-1, is DAGVTQSPTHLIKTRGQQVTLRCSPKSGHDTVSWYQQALGQGPQFIFQYYEEEERQRGNFPDRFSGHQFPNYSSELNVNALLLGDSALYLCASSWRDRASTEAFFGQGTRLTVV.

The V and J genes are TRBV2 and TRBJ2-7, with TRBD2 as a possible D gene (6 bases). The CDR3 contains 12 residues. The germline V gene has CDR1 SNHLY and CDR2 FYNNEI. V lost 8 bases and J 2 bases, leaving 10 bases between the germline ends. This chain's CDR3 is CASGAGPYEQYF. The CDR3 DNA follows: TGTGCCAGCGGGGCGGGGCCCTACGAGCAGTACTTC.

V gene TRBV6-1 combines with J gene TRBJ1-5; TRBD1 aligns across 7 bases. Germline assignment: CDR1 MNHNS and CDR2 SASEGT. With 1 base clipped from V and 3 bases from J, the junction kept 3 bases outside the gene matches. The CDR3 is 15 amino acids. The CDR3 nucleotides are TGTGCCAGCAGTGAAGTCAGGGGGGCCAATCAGCCCCAGCATTTT. Protein product: CASSEVRGANQPQHF.

On this clone: The junction does not match germline at one end; this may be a read error. The rearrangement joins TRBV6-1 to TRBJ2-1; no reliable D call. This CDR3 is 11 amino acids long. Germline V CDR1 and CDR2: MNHNS, SASEGT. The CDR3 here is CASSDGTGGIF. Written as DNA, the CDR3 is TGTGCCAGCAGTGATGGTACGGGTGGGATCTTC.

The chain joins TRBV7-2 to TRBJ2-5; perhaps TRBD2 as D (6 bases). Looked up from germline, CDR1 is SGHTA and CDR2 is FQGNSA. This CDR3 has 17 residues. V gave up 8 bases and J gave up 1 base, with 23 bases separating them. The CDR3 coding sequence is TGTGCCAGCCGAGGGAGCCAAAAGGGACTTTTCCAAGAGACCCAGTACTTC. The encoded protein is CASRGSQKGLFQETQYF.

The rearrangement links TRBV7-9 to TRBJ1-2; D uncertain. V lost 5 bases and J 5 bases, leaving 12 bases between the germline ends. This CDR3 is built from 13 residues. Germline assignment: CDR1 SEHNR and CDR2 FQNEAQ (reference sequence). CDR3 sequence: CASSRSDKYGYTF. The DNA for the CDR3 is TGTGCCAGCAGCCGCAGCGACAAATATGGCTACACCTTC.

V usage is TRBV5-4 and J usage is TRBJ1-3; tentative D call: TRBD1 (6 bases). V shed 2 bases and J shed 4 bases, with 7 bases lying between them. This CDR3 comprises 13 residues. Germline CDR1 SGHNT, CDR2 YYREEE (reference sequence). CDR3 in amino acids: CASSLQGGNTIYF. Written as DNA, the CDR3 is TGTGCCAGCAGCTTACAGGGAGGAAACACCATATATTTT.

V gene TRBV6-6 combines with J gene TRBJ2-7; 7 positions match TRBD1. V dropped 6 bases and J dropped 2; count of bases not matched to a gene: 1. The CDR3 runs 12 residues. Germline V gene data show CDR1 as MNHNY and CDR2 as SVGAGI (reference sequence). Here the CDR3 reads CASSQGAYEQYF. The DNA for the CDR3 is TGTGCCAGCAGCCAGGGGGCCTACGAGCAGTACTTC.

This rearrangement joins TRBV5-1 to TRBJ1-4; D remains unclear. CDR3 length: 16 residues. V lost 0 bases and J 0 bases, leaving 9 bases between the germline ends. Per the germline V gene, CDR1 is SGHRS and CDR2 is YFSETQ. CDR3 loop: CASSLVDGATNEKLFF. For the CDR3, the DNA is TGCGCCAGCAGCTTGGTGGACGGTGCAACTAATGAAAAACTGTTTTTT.

V usage is TRBV6-5 and J usage is TRBJ2-7; TRBD1 agrees at 7 bases. Germline CDR1 reads MNHEY; CDR2 reads SVGAGI. The junction had 5 bases not matched to a gene; V was cut back by 5 bases and J by 4 bases. The CDR3 has 13 residues. The DNA for the CDR3 is TGTGCCAGCAGTCACGCCAGGGGGTACGAGCAGTACTTC. As protein: CASSHARGYEQYF.

V is TRBV27 and J is TRBJ2-7; TRBD1 matches 12 bases. Germline loops: CDR1 MNHEY, CDR2 SMNVEV (reference sequence). This CDR3 is built from 16 residues. Trimming took 1 base from V and 3 from J; bases not matched to a gene: 4. The CDR3 loop reads CASSLYGTGGVYEQYF. CDR3 nucleotides: TGTGCCAGCAGTTTATATGGGACAGGGGGCGTCTACGAGCAGTACTTC.

The chain carries TRBV29-1 and TRBJ1-1; D is uncertain. Between the trimmed V and J ends, which lost 1 base and 7 bases, there was a span of 7 bases. Germline CDR1 is SQVTM and CDR2 is ANQGSEA. The CDR3 runs to 11 residues. The CDR3 region has the DNA TGCAGCGTTGAAGTTATCAGTGAAGCTTTCTTT. It is translated as CSVEVISEAFF.

Only one count was recorded for this clone. The chain employs TRBV5-5 and TRBJ2-3; possible D gene TRBD2, 5 bases. Germline values: CDR1 SGHKS, CDR2 YYEKEE (reference sequence). Deletions cut 4 bases from V and 2 bases from J, with 11 bases between. This CDR3 has 14 amino acids. Here the CDR3 DNA reads TGTGCCAGCAGCCCGGGAAAACCCACAGATACGCAGTATTTT. This gives the protein CASSPGKPTDTQYF.

The chain joins TRBV5-8 to TRBJ2-1; D might be TRBD1 (5 bases). The CDR3 is 14 residues long. V was cut by 2 bases and J by 5 bases, with 11 bases left in between. The V gene's germline CDR1 is SGHTS and CDR2 YDEGEE. The CDR3 reads CASSFARVNNEQFF. The CDR3 DNA sequence: TGTGCCAGCAGCTTCGCCAGGGTAAACAATGAGCAGTTCTTC.

V usage is TRBV6-1 and J usage is TRBJ2-7, with 10 bases lining up with TRBD1. The CDR3 runs to 14 residues. The V and J ends lost 6 bases and 7 bases, in that order; junction bases with no gene match: 9. Germline-derived CDR1 and CDR2 are MNHNS and SASEGT. CDR3 region: CASRGTGAPREQYF. In nucleotides, the CDR3 is TGTGCCAGCAGGGGGACAGGGGCCCCTCGGGAGCAGTACTTC.

This chain connects TRBV29-1 to TRBJ2-1, with 7 bases matching TRBD2. The CDR3 length is 14 residues. Germline CDR1 is SQVTM and CDR2 is ANQGSEA. Losses at the gene ends were 7 bases for V and 9 bases for J; bases not matched to a gene: 15. The CDR3 DNA is TGCAGCGCCGCCGGGCGACTAGGGAGGGGTGAGCAGTTCTTC. This sequence encodes CSAAGRLGRGEQFF.

There are a few counts of this clone. The V and J genes are TRBV6-6 and TRBJ1-1; TRBD1 matches 11 bases. The CDR3 consists of 15 residues. The V gene end was trimmed by 5 bases and the J gene end by 8 bases; junction bases not matched to a gene: 10. From germline, CDR1 is MNHNY and CDR2 SVGAGI (reference sequence). Here the CDR3 reads CASSTPGQGEDEAFF. In DNA, the CDR3 is TGTGCCAGCAGTACACCGGGACAGGGGGAAGACGAAGCTTTCTTT.